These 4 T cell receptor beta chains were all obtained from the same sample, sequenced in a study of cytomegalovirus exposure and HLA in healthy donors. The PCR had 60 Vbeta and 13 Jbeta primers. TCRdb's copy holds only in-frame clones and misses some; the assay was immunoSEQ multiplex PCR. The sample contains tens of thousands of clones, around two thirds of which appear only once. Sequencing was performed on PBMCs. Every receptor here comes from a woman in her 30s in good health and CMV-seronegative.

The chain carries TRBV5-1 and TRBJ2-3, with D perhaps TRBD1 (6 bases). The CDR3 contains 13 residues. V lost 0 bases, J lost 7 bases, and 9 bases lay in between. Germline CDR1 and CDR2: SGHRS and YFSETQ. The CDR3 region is CASSLGTGNTQYF. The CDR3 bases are TGCGCCAGCAGCTTGGGAACAGGGAATACGCAGTATTTT.

CDR3 residues: CSVGAGGKVDKLQYF. The CDR3 DNA reads TGCAGCGTTGGGGCAGGAGGAAAGGTTGATAAACTTCAGTACTTC. The chain uses TRBV29-1 and TRBJ2-7; D might be TRBD2 (5 bases). The germline CDR1 and CDR2 sequences are SQVTM and ANQGSEA. The CDR3 extends over 15 amino acids. The V gene lost 4 bases and the J gene lost 10 bases, with 26 bases spanning the gap.

DNA for the CDR3: TGCGCCAGAATAGACAGAACCAGTACTAACTATGGCTACACCTTC. This sequence encodes CARIDRTSTNYGYTF. This sequence joins TRBV10-1 and TRBJ1-2, with D perhaps matching TRBD1 (5 bases). Germline-derived CDR1 and CDR2 are WNHNN and SYGVQD (reference sequence). This CDR3 has 15 amino acids. With 9 bases removed from V and 0 bases from J, the gap between germline ends came to 17 bases.

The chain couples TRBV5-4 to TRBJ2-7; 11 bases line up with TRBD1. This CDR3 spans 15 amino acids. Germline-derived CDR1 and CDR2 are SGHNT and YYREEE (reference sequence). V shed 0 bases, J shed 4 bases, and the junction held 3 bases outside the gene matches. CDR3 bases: TGTGCCAGCAGCTTGGGGACAGGGGGCGCTTACGAGCAGTACTTC. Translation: CASSLGTGGAYEQYF.